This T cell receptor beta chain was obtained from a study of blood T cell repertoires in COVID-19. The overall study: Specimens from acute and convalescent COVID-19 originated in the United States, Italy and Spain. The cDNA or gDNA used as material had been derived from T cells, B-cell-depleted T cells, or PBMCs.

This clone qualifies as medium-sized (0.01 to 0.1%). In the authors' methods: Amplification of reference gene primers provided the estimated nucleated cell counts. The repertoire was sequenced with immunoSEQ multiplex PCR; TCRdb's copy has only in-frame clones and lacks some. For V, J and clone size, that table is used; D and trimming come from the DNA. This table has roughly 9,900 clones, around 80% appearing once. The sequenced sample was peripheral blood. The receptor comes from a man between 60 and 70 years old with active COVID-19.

This chain's CDR3 is CASSFVPQLTGYTF. In nucleotides, the CDR3 is TGTGCCAGCAGCTTCGTCCCACAGTTAACCGGCTACACCTTC. The gene calls are TRBV4-2 and TRBJ1-2, with D uncertain. Germline CDR1 and CDR2: LGHNA and YNFKEQ. CDR3 length: 14 residues. V was pared by 5 bases and J by 8 bases, with 18 bases between.